The clone carrying this T cell receptor (beta chain) has at least ten counts. The antigen remains undetermined. TCRdb fed the multiplex PCR reads into MiXCR, producing one record per CDR3 protein. Of tens of thousands of distinct CDR3 sequences listed, approximately 45% are singletons. This entry belongs to a study of breast tumors, draining lymph nodes, adjacent tissues. Study results and limitations: Tumors had less TCR diversity than lymph nodes, more than nontumor tissue. The data were judged consistent with most tumor T cells coming from lymph node and expanding in tumor.

Looked up from germline, CDR1 is DFQATT and CDR2 is SNEGSKA (reference sequence). The CDR3 has 16 amino acids. V was clipped by 0 bases and J by 5 bases, with 17 bases between them. The receptor comes from a female donor with breast cancer. Some clones in this sample may be carry-over from other donors' samples. The sample taken for sequencing was breast tumor tissue. The chain joins TRBV20-1 to TRBJ2-1; D call uncertain. The DNA of the CDR3 is TGCAGTGCTAGAGACTTCCTGTCCTCGGTCAACAATGAGCAGTTCTTC. Residues: CSARDFLSSVNNEQFF.